What follows are 17 T cell receptor beta chains derived from one specimen sequenced in a study of T cell responses to AZD1222 COVID-19 vaccine. Clones were read by immunoSEQ multiplex PCR, and TCRdb kept only the in-frame ones, dropping some. The sample holds about 150,000 clones, about 86% seen once. The sequencing here drew on peripheral blood, taken 28 days after the second AZD1222 dose. All receptors derive from an adult who received the AZD1222 COVID-19 vaccine.

The CDR3: CAWSVGTAGSQPQHF. In DNA form, the CDR3 reads TGTGCCTGGAGTGTTGGGACAGCGGGGAGCCAGCCCCAGCATTTT. The chain couples TRBV30 to TRBJ1-5, with 7 bases fitting TRBD1. CDR1 is GTSNPN and CDR2 is SVGIG in the germline V gene (reference sequence). The CDR3 length is 15 residues. The V gene end was trimmed by 0 bases and the J gene end by 7 bases; junction bases not matched to a gene: 9.

The chain joins TRBV19 to TRBJ1-2, with no clear D. Germline V gene sequence: CDR1 LNHDA, CDR2 SQIVND (reference sequence). The ends were cut back, 3 bases at V and 8 bases at J, with 10 bases in the middle. The CDR3 is made up of 12 amino acids. The CDR3 spells CASSIRRWGYTF. Written as DNA, the CDR3 is TGTGCCAGTAGTATTAGGAGATGGGGCTACACCTTC. Combining the CDR3 with reference TRBV19 and TRBJ1-2 gives the whole variable domain DGGITQSPKYLFRKEGQNVTLSCEQNLNHDAMYWYRQDPGQGLRLIYYSQIVNDFQKGDIAEGYSVSREKKESFPLTVTSAQKNPTAFYLCASSIRRWGYTFGSGTRLTVV.

V and J are TRBV4-1 and TRBJ2-7, with D possibly TRBD1 on 6 matching bases. Germline V gene data show CDR1 as MGHRA and CDR2 as YSYEKL. The germline V and J ends were trimmed by 2 bases and 2 bases, with 22 bases remaining between them. The CDR3 extends over 18 amino acids. Written as DNA, the CDR3 is TGCGCCAGCAGCCAAAAGATTACGGGACAAGGAACCCCCTACGAGCAGTACTTC. Translated: CASSQKITGQGTPYEQYF.

This chain links TRBV13 with TRBJ2-5, with TRBD2 as a possible D gene (5 bases). Germline V lookup: CDR1 PRHDT, CDR2 FYEKMQ (reference sequence). The CDR3 has 15 residues. V was clipped by 2 bases and J by 1 base, with 11 bases between them. The CDR3 here is CASSLSHEGQETQYF. The CDR3 DNA sequence: TGTGCCAGCAGCTTATCTCATGAGGGCCAAGAGACCCAGTACTTC.

As regards this clone: The identical CDR3 is also encoded by other nucleotide sequences in the sample. The V and J genes are TRBV5-4 and TRBJ1-1; no definite D call. V was trimmed by 0 bases and J by 4 bases, leaving 7 bases between them. This CDR3 region has 13 residues. Germline lookup yields CDR1 SGHNT and CDR2 YYREEE (reference sequence). CDR3 nucleotides: TGTGCCAGCAGCTTGGGGGGTGGCACTGAAGCTTTCTTT. Translation gives CASSLGGGTEAFF.

The chain's CDR3 is CASSFGLNTEAFF. CDR3 DNA sequence: TGTGCCAGCAGCTTTGGGCTTAACACTGAAGCTTTCTTT. V usage is TRBV7-9 and J usage is TRBJ1-1, with D unclear. Germline V CDR1 and CDR2: SEHNR, FQNEAQ (reference sequence). CDR3 length: 13 residues. The V and J ends lost 3 bases and 2 bases respectively, with 7 bases between them.

The V and J genes are TRBV11-3 and TRBJ1-1; D remains ambiguous. Germline CDR1 and CDR2: SGHNT and YENEEA. V shed 6 bases and J shed 5 bases, with 13 bases lying between them. The CDR3 has 13 residues. CDR3 protein: CASSLSGETEAFF. The CDR3 DNA reads TGTGCCAGCAGTCTTAGTGGGGAAACTGAAGCTTTCTTT.

The V and J genes are TRBV4-1 and TRBJ2-7; D not certain. The V end was cut by 1 base, the J end by 7 bases, with 20 bases between. The CDR3 runs to 16 residues. From germline, CDR1 is MGHRA and CDR2 YSYEKL. CDR3 amino acids: CASSQGLVVPPGEQYF. The DNA of the CDR3 is TGCGCCAGCAGCCAAGGACTCGTGGTCCCCCCTGGGGAGCAGTACTTC.

The rearrangement links TRBV5-1 to TRBJ1-4; the match to TRBD1 covers 8 bases. The length of the CDR3 is 15 residues. With V trimmed by 4 bases and J by 8 bases, 10 bases remained unmatched. CDR1 is SGHRS, CDR2 YFSETQ, per germline. The DNA for the CDR3 is TGCGCCAGCAGCCCTGGACAGGGTATGGGGGAAAAACTGTTTTTT. Translating gives CASSPGQGMGEKLFF. The full variable domain, in which reference TRBV5-1 and TRBJ1-4 provide the parts outside the CDR3, is KAGVTQTPRYLIKTRGQQVTLSCSPISGHRSVSWYQQTPGQGLQFLFEYFSETQRNKGNFPGRFSGRQFSNSRSEMNVSTLELGDSALYLCASSPGQGMGEKLFFGSGTQLSVL.

This clone was detected only a few times. The chain couples TRBV4-1 to TRBJ2-7, with D possibly TRBD1 on 6 matching bases. The germline CDR1 and CDR2 sequences are MGHRA and YSYEKL. Trimming removed 4 bases from V and 2 bases from J, with 15 bases in between. This CDR3 spans 15 amino acids. CDR3: CASSPQGLGAYEQYF. The CDR3 DNA is TGCGCCAGCAGCCCGCAGGGGCTCGGCGCCTACGAGCAGTACTTC.

The chain has TRBV28 and TRBJ1-3, with D tentatively TRBD1 (5 bases). The CDR3 is 14 amino acids. Per germline, CDR1 MDHEN and CDR2 SYDVKM. V gave up 8 bases and J gave up 2 bases, with 13 bases separating them. The chain's CDR3 is CASASGGTGNTIYF. CDR3 DNA sequence: TGTGCCAGCGCTAGTGGGGGAACTGGAAACACCATATATTTT.

Here the CDR3 reads CASSIVGGRGDTEAFF. CDR3 DNA sequence: TGTGCCAGTAGTATAGTTGGGGGCCGCGGGGACACTGAAGCTTTCTTT. The J gene is TRBJ1-1, the V gene TRBV19, with D possibly TRBD1 on 6 matching bases. The CDR3 consists of 16 residues. V lost 1 base to trimming and J lost 3 bases, with 15 bases between them. Germline CDR1 is LNHDA and CDR2 is SQIVND (reference sequence).

The genes are TRBV19 and TRBJ1-1; 7 bases are shared with TRBD1. CDR1 and CDR2 (germline): LNHDA, SQIVND (reference sequence). The ends lost 5 bases at V and 1 base at J; junction bases unmatched: 19. The CDR3 runs to 19 residues. The CDR3 nucleotides are TGTGCCAGTAGTCAAGACGAGCTTCGAAACAGGGGTTCGAACACTGAAGCTTTCTTT. It yields the protein CASSQDELRNRGSNTEAFF.

The rearrangement joins TRBV3-1 (or the pseudogene TRBV3-2) to TRBJ1-4, with 8 bases lining up with TRBD1. J was trimmed by 7 bases and V by 5 bases; bases with no gene match: 9. The CDR3 sequence is 15 residues long. CDR1 and CDR2 from the germline V gene are LGHDT and YNNKEL (reference sequence). The CDR3 nucleotides are TGTGCCAGCAGCACCCGACAGGGGACTGGTGAAAAACTGTTTTTT. Translated, it gives CASSTRQGTGEKLFF.

This chain connects TRBV27 to TRBJ1-1; D is undetermined. V lost 3 bases and J 4 bases, leaving 15 bases between the germline ends. CDR3 length: 15 residues. CDR1 is MNHEY, CDR2 SMNVEV, per germline (reference sequence). The CDR3 region has the DNA TGTGCCAGCAGTTTCGACCGAGAAGGAGGCACTGAAGCTTTCTTT. This encodes CASSFDREGGTEAFF.

The V gene is TRBV2, the J gene TRBJ2-1; TRBD2 agrees at 9 bases. J lost 13 bases, V lost 0 bases, and 4 bases had no gene match. This CDR3 spans 13 amino acids. Germline assignment: CDR1 SNHLY and CDR2 FYNNEI. For the CDR3, the DNA is TGTGCCAGCAGTGAAGCGGGGACTAGCCGCCAGTTCTTC. Translated: CASSEAGTSRQFF.

In its sample, this clone was seen a few times. V usage is TRBV7-8 and J usage is TRBJ2-7; a weak D match, TRBD2 (5 bases). CDR3 length: 13 residues. The germline V gene encodes CDR1 SGHVS and CDR2 FQNEAQ. Between the trimmed V and J ends, which lost 5 bases and 2 bases, there was a span of 10 bases. The CDR3 reads CASSRTVTYEQYF. CDR3 in DNA: TGTGCCAGCAGCCGGACTGTAACCTACGAGCAGTACTTC.